The entry below gives a single TCR beta chain sequence along with its context. This clonotype was detected only a few times. Its binding antigen is unknown. No qualities accompany the bases; no much larger clone lies one base away. The sample is drawn from a study of T-cell reconstitution after alpha-beta-depleted transplantation in children (dated by TCRdb to about 2016). At the level of the whole study: T-cell immune reconstitution after TCRalphabeta/CD19-depleted allogeneic hematopoietic cell transplantation in children was quantitatively tracked in the study by means of TCR repertoire profiling.

The method was PCR. The sequencer listed for this sample is Illumina HiSeq 2500. Molecular barcoding was employed in the preparation of TCR libraries, with unique molecular identifiers being used to normalize TCRbeta repertoire quantification. The public reads were run again by TCRdb, first through fastp at Q25 and then through MiXCR, and only productive beta chains were kept. Rows with one shared CDR3 protein collapse into an entry with the most common genes and DNA. Present in this sample are just under 550,000 distinct CDR3 sequences, approximately 20% of which were seen just once. Of the sample, approximately 3% is held by the ten largest clones. This clonotype was sampled from a human donor who donated a stem cell graft to a child with acute lymphoblastic leukemia. The input for sequencing was PBMCs from the stem cell graft donor, taken from the stem cell graft.

The CDR3 reads as follows: CASTLGGSGYTF. In nucleotides, the sequence is TGTGCCAGCACCTTGGGTGGTAGCGGCTACACCTTC. The chain joins TRBV12-3 or TRBV12-4 to TRBJ1-2; the D gene is unclear. V sheds 7 bases and J sheds 8 bases, leaving 14 bases between their ends. There are 12 amino acids in the CDR3, from cysteine to phenylalanine inclusive. Left in the record is the CDR3 DNA by itself, 36 bases read in frame from the first base.